This is a list of T cell receptor beta chains from one sample in a study of CD8 T cells in Susac syndrome. One entry per CDR3 protein, called by TCRdb with MiXCR from the immunoSEQ multiplex PCR reads. The sample has some 100,000 distinct CDR3 sequences, 85% to 95% seen once. Source material: CD4+ T cells from PBMCs. These receptors all come from a human donor with multiple sclerosis. Both conserved end residues are part of each CDR3. Fields, in order: J gene, clone size, D gene, V gene, CDR3 protein, CDR3 DNA. The D gene is left open where the match is weak. Clone size is stated in some rows and not others, as once, few, many or a class when expanded.

J gene: TRBJ1-4; clone size: NA; D gene: NA; V gene: TRBV18; CDR3 protein: CASSRGSNQLNEKLFF; CDR3 DNA: TGTGCCAGCTCACGGGGATCTAATCAGCTAAATGAAAAACTGTTTTTT
J gene: TRBJ2-7; clone size: NA; D gene: NA; V gene: TRBV6-6; CDR3 protein: CASSYKYGYEQYF; CDR3 DNA: TGTGCCAGCAGTTACAAATATGGTTACGAGCAGTACTTC
J gene: TRBJ1-1; clone size: NA; D gene: TRBD1; V gene: TRBV7-2; CDR3 protein: CSRLNRGTEAFF; CDR3 DNA: TGTAGCAGATTAAACAGGGGCACTGAAGCTTTCTTT
J gene: TRBJ1-2; clone size: NA; D gene: NA; V gene: TRBV14; CDR3 protein: CASSQQPNYGYTF; CDR3 DNA: TGTGCCAGCAGCCAACAACCTAACTATGGCTACACCTTC
J gene: TRBJ1-6; clone size: NA; D gene: NA; V gene: TRBV2; CDR3 protein: CASSVWGSPLHF; CDR3 DNA: TGTGCCAGCAGTGTTTGGGGGTCACCCCTCCACTTT
J gene: TRBJ1-2; clone size: NA; D gene: NA; V gene: TRBV3-1; CDR3 protein: CASSQGRWGDGYTF; CDR3 DNA: TGTGCCAGCAGCCAAGGGAGATGGGGTGATGGCTACACCTTC
J gene: TRBJ1-6; clone size: NA; D gene: TRBD1; V gene: TRBV20-1; CDR3 protein: CSARDPAGGHSPLHF; CDR3 DNA: TGCAGTGCTAGAGATCCGGCAGGGGGACATTCACCCCTCCACTTT
J gene: TRBJ1-2; clone size: NA; D gene: NA; V gene: TRBV3-1; CDR3 protein: CASSQELGGYTF; CDR3 DNA: TGTGCCAGCAGCCAAGAATTGGGTGGCTACACCTTC
J gene: TRBJ2-7; clone size: NA; D gene: NA; V gene: TRBV7-9; CDR3 protein: CASSPGQHYEQYF; CDR3 DNA: TGTGCCAGCAGCCCCGGACAGCACTACGAGCAGTACTTC
J gene: TRBJ1-1; clone size: NA; D gene: NA; V gene: TRBV6-6; CDR3 protein: CASSYSSGAPGEAFF; CDR3 DNA: TGTGCCAGCAGTTATAGTTCTGGCGCACCGGGAGAAGCTTTCTTT
J gene: TRBJ2-1; clone size: NA; D gene: NA; V gene: TRBV11-2; CDR3 protein: CASSLDGQKQFF; CDR3 DNA: TGTGCCAGCAGCTTAGATGGGCAAAAGCAGTTCTTC
J gene: TRBJ1-5; clone size: NA; D gene: NA; V gene: TRBV24-1; CDR3 protein: CATRHRDFDQPQHF; CDR3 DNA: TGTGCCACCAGACACCGGGACTTTGATCAGCCCCAGCATTTT
J gene: TRBJ1-5; clone size: NA; D gene: NA; V gene: TRBV7-9; CDR3 protein: CASSLGSPYQPQHF; CDR3 DNA: TGTGCCAGCAGCTTAGGGTCGCCCTATCAGCCCCAGCATTTT
J gene: TRBJ2-7; clone size: NA; D gene: NA; V gene: TRBV20-1; CDR3 protein: CSARPPGIAEQYF; CDR3 DNA: TGCAGTGCTAGACCCCCCGGGATAGCCGAGCAGTACTTC
J gene: TRBJ1-2; clone size: NA; D gene: NA; V gene: TRBV27; CDR3 protein: CASSPRLGVSYGYTF; CDR3 DNA: TGTGCCAGCAGTCCCCGTCTAGGGGTGAGCTATGGCTACACCTTC
J gene: TRBJ2-3; clone size: NA; D gene: NA; V gene: TRBV5-8; CDR3 protein: CASSFGGGSSTDTQYF; CDR3 DNA: TGTGCCAGCAGCTTCGGAGGCGGCAGTAGCACAGATACGCAGTATTTT
J gene: TRBJ2-3; clone size: few; D gene: NA; V gene: TRBV18; CDR3 protein: CASSPPTDTQYF; CDR3 DNA: TGTGCCAGCTCACCGCCGACCGATACGCAGTATTTT
J gene: TRBJ2-1; clone size: NA; D gene: TRBD2; V gene: TRBV5-6; CDR3 protein: CASSQVGGKINEQFF; CDR3 DNA: TGTGCCAGCAGCCAGGTGGGGGGGAAAATTAATGAGCAGTTCTTC
J gene: TRBJ1-5; clone size: NA; D gene: NA; V gene: TRBV3-1; CDR3 protein: CASSQGRSNNQPQHF; CDR3 DNA: TGTGCCAGCAGCCAAGGACGGAGTAACAATCAGCCCCAGCATTTT
J gene: TRBJ2-3; clone size: NA; D gene: TRBD1; V gene: TRBV5-4; CDR3 protein: CASSPAGTGTDTQYF; CDR3 DNA: TGTGCCAGCAGCCCGGCCGGGACAGGCACAGATACGCAGTATTTT
J gene: TRBJ1-5; clone size: NA; D gene: NA; V gene: TRBV10-3; CDR3 protein: CAISMDSYYSNQPQHF; CDR3 DNA: TGTGCCATCAGTATGGACAGCTATTATAGCAATCAGCCCCAGCATTTT
J gene: TRBJ2-3; clone size: NA; D gene: NA; V gene: TRBV3-1; CDR3 protein: CASSHPGAGLVADTQYF; CDR3 DNA: TGTGCCAGCAGCCACCCCGGCGCAGGGTTGGTCGCAGATACGCAGTATTTT
J gene: TRBJ2-7; clone size: NA; D gene: NA; V gene: TRBV5-6; CDR3 protein: CASSSWTAVPLVGEQYF; CDR3 DNA: TGTGCCAGCAGCTCTTGGACGGCGGTACCCCTGGTTGGCGAGCAGTACTTC
J gene: TRBJ2-5; clone size: NA; D gene: NA; V gene: TRBV2; CDR3 protein: CASLFAETQYF; CDR3 DNA: TGTGCCAGTTTGTTCGCAGAGACCCAGTACTTC
J gene: TRBJ1-1; clone size: NA; D gene: NA; V gene: TRBV7-7; CDR3 protein: CASSASMNTEAFF; CDR3 DNA: TGTGCTAGCAGCGCTTCTATGAACACTGAAGCTTTCTTT
J gene: TRBJ2-6; clone size: NA; D gene: TRBD2; V gene: TRBV2; CDR3 protein: CASSESGLAGNQAGANVLTF; CDR3 DNA: TGTGCCAGCAGTGAAAGCGGCCTAGCGGGTAACCAAGCTGGGGCCAACGTCCTGACTTTC
J gene: TRBJ1-1; clone size: NA; D gene: NA; V gene: TRBV12-3/TRBV12-4; CDR3 protein: CASSIGGDTEAFF; CDR3 DNA: TGTGCCAGCAGCATTGGCGGAGACACTGAAGCTTTCTTT
J gene: TRBJ2-5; clone size: NA; D gene: NA; V gene: TRBV29-1; CDR3 protein: CSVGGGTPQETQYF; CDR3 DNA: TGCAGCGTTGGAGGAGGGACTCCCCAGGAGACCCAGTACTTC
J gene: TRBJ1-6; clone size: NA; D gene: TRBD1; V gene: TRBV28; CDR3 protein: CASSLWDRGAPLHF; CDR3 DNA: TGTGCCAGCAGTTTATGGGACAGGGGGGCACCCCTCCACTTT
J gene: TRBJ2-7; clone size: NA; D gene: NA; V gene: TRBV5-1; CDR3 protein: CASSLALGVHEQYF; CDR3 DNA: TGCGCCAGCAGCTTGGCCCTGGGAGTCCACGAGCAGTACTTC
J gene: TRBJ1-1; clone size: NA; D gene: NA; V gene: TRBV28; CDR3 protein: CASSFESDRTEASF; CDR3 DNA: TGTGCCAGCAGTTTTGAATCTGACAGGACTGAAGCTTCCTTT
J gene: TRBJ2-7; clone size: NA; D gene: NA; V gene: TRBV20-1; CDR3 protein: CSARDPRGLSYEQYF; CDR3 DNA: TGCAGTGCTAGAGATCCGCGGGGGCTCTCCTACGAGCAGTACTTC
J gene: TRBJ1-1; clone size: NA; D gene: NA; V gene: TRBV19; CDR3 protein: CASTIQWGYTEAFF; CDR3 DNA: TGTGCCAGTACTATACAGTGGGGTTACACTGAAGCTTTCTTT
J gene: TRBJ2-5; clone size: once; D gene: NA; V gene: TRBV4-2; CDR3 protein: CASSHGTGQETQYF; CDR3 DNA: TGTGCCAGCAGCCACGGAACCGGCCAAGAGACCCAGTACTTC
J gene: TRBJ1-6; clone size: NA; D gene: TRBD1; V gene: TRBV4-2; CDR3 protein: CASSQLEQGSPLHF; CDR3 DNA: TGTGCCAGCAGCCAACTAGAACAGGGGTCACCCCTCCACTTT
J gene: TRBJ2-2; clone size: NA; D gene: TRBD2; V gene: TRBV2; CDR3 protein: CAISREGTGELFF; CDR3 DNA: TGTGCCATCAGCCGGGAGGGCACCGGGGAGCTGTTTTTT
J gene: TRBJ1-4; clone size: NA; D gene: NA; V gene: TRBV5-1; CDR3 protein: CASSFQGATNEKLFF; CDR3 DNA: TGCGCCAGCAGCTTTCAGGGTGCAACTAATGAAAAACTGTTTTTT
J gene: TRBJ2-3; clone size: NA; D gene: NA; V gene: TRBV6-5; CDR3 protein: CASSNRGQDTQYF; CDR3 DNA: TGTGCCAGCAGTAATAGGGGTCAGGATACGCAGTATTTT
J gene: TRBJ1-1; clone size: NA; D gene: NA; V gene: TRBV3-1; CDR3 protein: CASSRPSVFSTEAFF; CDR3 DNA: TGTGCCAGCAGCCGTCCATCAGTTTTTAGTACTGAAGCTTTCTTT
J gene: TRBJ2-7; clone size: NA; D gene: NA; V gene: TRBV11-2; CDR3 protein: CASSLYLGSPYEQYF; CDR3 DNA: TGTGCCAGCAGCTTATACCTCGGCTCTCCCTACGAGCAGTACTTC
J gene: TRBJ1-3; clone size: once; D gene: NA; V gene: TRBV2; CDR3 protein: CASSESRVSGNTIYF; CDR3 DNA: TGTGCCAGCAGTGAAAGTCGAGTCTCTGGAAACACCATATATTTT
J gene: TRBJ2-3; clone size: NA; D gene: NA; V gene: TRBV7-3; CDR3 protein: CASSLIAVGGDTQYF; CDR3 DNA: TGTGCCAGCAGCTTAATAGCGGTTGGGGGAGATACGCAGTATTTT
J gene: TRBJ2-7; clone size: NA; D gene: NA; V gene: TRBV18; CDR3 protein: CASSPPGVNEQYF; CDR3 DNA: TGTGCCAGCTCACCACCGGGTGTTAACGAGCAGTACTTC
J gene: TRBJ1-1; clone size: NA; D gene: NA; V gene: TRBV23-1; CDR3 protein: CASSQTGRPTPENTEAFF; CDR3 DNA: TGCGCCAGCAGCCAAACGGGCAGACCTACCCCTGAGAACACTGAAGCTTTCTTT
J gene: TRBJ1-2; clone size: NA; D gene: NA; V gene: TRBV29-1; CDR3 protein: CSVDRGSAWGYTF; CDR3 DNA: TGCAGCGTTGACAGGGGTTCGGCGTGGGGCTACACCTTC
J gene: TRBJ2-7; clone size: NA; D gene: TRBD1; V gene: TRBV27; CDR3 protein: CASSARQGGSYEQYF; CDR3 DNA: TGTGCCAGCAGTGCTAGACAGGGTGGCTCCTACGAGCAGTACTTC
J gene: TRBJ2-6; clone size: NA; D gene: NA; V gene: TRBV6-5; CDR3 protein: CASRIGDGGANVLTF; CDR3 DNA: TGTGCCAGCAGGATAGGGGACGGGGGGGCCAACGTCCTGACTTTC
J gene: TRBJ2-6; clone size: NA; D gene: NA; V gene: TRBV3-1; CDR3 protein: CASSQQGSGANVLTF; CDR3 DNA: TGTGCCAGCAGCCAGCAGGGTTCTGGGGCCAACGTCCTGACTTTC
J gene: TRBJ1-4; clone size: NA; D gene: NA; V gene: TRBV5-4; CDR3 protein: CASSLAGLEGEKLFF; CDR3 DNA: TGTGCCAGCAGCTTGGCGGGGTTGGAGGGCGAAAAACTGTTTTTT
J gene: TRBJ1-6; clone size: NA; D gene: NA; V gene: TRBV7-9; CDR3 protein: CASSLRSSYNSPLHF; CDR3 DNA: TGTGCCAGCAGCTTAAGGAGCTCCTATAATTCACCCCTCCACTTT
J gene: TRBJ1-1; clone size: NA; D gene: NA; V gene: TRBV19; CDR3 protein: CASSGTRDTEAFF; CDR3 DNA: TGTGCCAGTAGTGGTACGAGGGACACTGAAGCTTTCTTT
J gene: TRBJ2-5; clone size: NA; D gene: NA; V gene: TRBV7-3; CDR3 protein: CASSLIGSETQYF; CDR3 DNA: TGTGCCAGCAGCTTAATAGGTTCGGAGACCCAGTACTTC
J gene: TRBJ2-7; clone size: NA; D gene: NA; V gene: TRBV18; CDR3 protein: CASSPDSYEQYF; CDR3 DNA: TGTGCCAGCTCACCAGACAGCTACGAGCAGTACTTC
J gene: TRBJ2-5; clone size: NA; D gene: NA; V gene: TRBV12-3/TRBV12-4; CDR3 protein: CASSSWGGSETQYF; CDR3 DNA: TGTGCCAGCAGCTCCTGGGGGGGCTCGGAGACCCAGTACTTC
J gene: TRBJ2-1; clone size: few; D gene: TRBD2; V gene: TRBV7-2; CDR3 protein: CASNRIGGGGNEQFF; CDR3 DNA: TGTGCCAGCAATCGAATCGGCGGGGGTGGGAATGAGCAGTTCTTC
J gene: TRBJ1-2; clone size: NA; D gene: TRBD1; V gene: TRBV19; CDR3 protein: CASRDHKGGTYGYTF; CDR3 DNA: TGTGCCAGTAGGGACCATAAAGGGGGCACCTATGGCTACACCTTC
J gene: TRBJ1-5; clone size: NA; D gene: NA; V gene: TRBV2; CDR3 protein: CASTEGTSNQPQHF; CDR3 DNA: TGTGCCAGCACCGAAGGGACAAGCAATCAGCCCCAGCATTTT
J gene: TRBJ1-4; clone size: NA; D gene: NA; V gene: TRBV6-1; CDR3 protein: CASRRTDNEKLFF; CDR3 DNA: TGTGCCAGCAGACGTACGGATAATGAAAAACTGTTTTTT